The sequence of this T cell receptor beta chain was determined in a study of cytomegalovirus exposure and HLA in healthy donors. Study results and caveats: 16,951 TCR beta sequences were associated with HLA alleles at 0.05 false discovery rate in a later analysis. TCR beta chains associated with HLA were, in a later analysis, more clonally expanded than equally common others.

This clone was picked up a small number of times. The antigen remains unidentified. CDR1 is MGHDK and CDR2 is SYGVNS in the germline V gene. The trim removed 4 bases at V and 7 bases at J, leaving 7 bases unmatched. The CDR3 has 15 amino acids. The PCR had 60 Vbeta and 13 Jbeta primers. Assay used: immunoSEQ multiplex PCR; TCRdb lists only in-frame clones, some missing. The repertoire holds 100,000 to 150,000 clones, with about 9.1% as singletons. The receptor was derived from a woman in her thirties or forties in good health and CMV-seropositive. The sample was PBMCs. The chain links TRBV25-1 to TRBJ1-6, with 7 nucleotides matching TRBD1. The CDR3 here is CASSAKQGYNSPLHF. The CDR3 DNA reads TGTGCCAGCAGTGCGAAACAGGGGTACAATTCACCCCTCCACTTT.